Listed here are 4 T cell receptor beta chains from one sample, sequenced in a study of blood T cell repertoires in COVID-19. Only in-frame clones appear in the TCRdb table, and some are missing; sequencing was by immunoSEQ multiplex PCR. The table records some 220,000 clones, 70% to 90% of them present only once. Material for sequencing was peripheral blood. These TCRs come from a woman aged 70-85 years with COVID-19, enrolled during active disease.

This rearrangement joins TRBV12-5 to TRBJ1-3; 8 bases fit TRBD1. CDR1 LGHNT and CDR2 FRNRAP come from the germline V gene. With V trimmed by 5 bases and J by 4 bases, 13 bases remained unmatched. This CDR3 contains 17 residues. CDR3 DNA: TGTGCTAGTGGTAGGCCACAGGGGGTTGCAGGAGGAAACACCATATATTTT. Residues: CASGRPQGVAGGNTIYF.

For the CDR3, the DNA is TGTGCCAGCAGCCCCAGACAGGTAGACAGCACTGAAGCTTTCTTT. Translation: CASSPRQVDSTEAFF. This rearrangement joins TRBV3-1 (or the pseudogene TRBV3-2) to TRBJ1-1; a weak D match, TRBD1 (6 bases). The CDR3 sequence is 15 residues long. Trimming pared 4 bases from V and 4 bases from J, leaving 16 bases between. The germline V gene encodes CDR1 LGHDT and CDR2 YNNKEL (reference sequence).

The chain combines TRBV6-2 or TRBV6-3 with TRBJ1-5; 10 nucleotides match TRBD1. Germline V gene data show CDR1 as MNHEY and CDR2 as SVGEGT. V gave up 2 bases and J gave up 11 bases; unmatched junction bases: 12. The CDR3 is 16 residues long. CDR3 sequence (DNA): TGTGCCAGCAGTTACCTTCCCGGACAGGGGGATATAGCCCAGCATTTT. Translation: CASSYLPGQGDIAQHF.

Here the CDR3 DNA reads TGTGCCAGTAAGGAGGTCTCCACTGGGGCCAACGTCCTGACTTTC. It yields the protein CASKEVSTGANVLTF. The chain carries TRBV19 and TRBJ2-6, with D possibly TRBD2 on 5 matching bases. Trimming left V 7 bases short and J 2 bases short, with 12 bases between. Germline CDR1 and CDR2: LNHDA and SQIVND (reference sequence). The CDR3 has 15 residues.